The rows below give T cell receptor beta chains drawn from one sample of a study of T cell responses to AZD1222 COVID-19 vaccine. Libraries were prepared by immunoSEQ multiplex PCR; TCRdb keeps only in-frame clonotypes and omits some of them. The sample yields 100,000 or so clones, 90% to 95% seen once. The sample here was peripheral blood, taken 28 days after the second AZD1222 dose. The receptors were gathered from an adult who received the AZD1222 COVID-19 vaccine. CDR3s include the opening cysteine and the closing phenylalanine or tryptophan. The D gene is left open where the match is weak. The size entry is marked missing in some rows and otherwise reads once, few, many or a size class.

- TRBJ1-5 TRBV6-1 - TGTGCCAGCAGTGAACTGGCACCCTATAGCAATCAGCCCCAGCATTTT CASSELAPYSNQPQHF
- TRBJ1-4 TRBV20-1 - TGCAGTGCCCTAACTAATGAAAAACTGTTTTTT CSALTNEKLFF
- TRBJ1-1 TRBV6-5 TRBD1 TGTGCCAGCGGGACAGGGAGGGTGGCAAACACTGAAGCTTTCTTT CASGTGRVANTEAFF
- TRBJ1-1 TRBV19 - TGTGCCAGTAGTTTTTTAGGGGGCACTGAAGCTTTCTTT CASSFLGGTEAFF
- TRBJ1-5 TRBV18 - TGTGCCAGCTCAGCTACAGGGAACAATCAGCCCCAGCATTTT CASSATGNNQPQHF
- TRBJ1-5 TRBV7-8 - TGTGCCAGCAGCTTAGGGGGCGGATACAATCAGCCCCAGCATTTT CASSLGGGYNQPQHF
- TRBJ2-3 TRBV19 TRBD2 TGTGCCAGTAGTACCCGTCCTCTAGCGGGGGGGCATGGAGATACGCAGTATTTT CASSTRPLAGGHGDTQYF
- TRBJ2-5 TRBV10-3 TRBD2 TGTGCCATCAGTGAGGGACTAGATGAGACCCAGTACTTC CAISEGLDETQYF
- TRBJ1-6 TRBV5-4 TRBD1 TGTGCCAGCAGCTTGGAGGGCAGGGGGACTTCACCCCTCCACTTT CASSLEGRGTSPLHF
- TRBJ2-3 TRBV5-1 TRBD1 TGCGCCAGCAGCTACGGGACAGGCCTCACAGATACGCAGTATTTT CASSYGTGLTDTQYF
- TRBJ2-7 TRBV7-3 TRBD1 TGTGCCAGCAGCTTACCCCTTCCGGGACAGCTAACGAACTACGAGCAGTACTTC CASSLPLPGQLTNYEQYF
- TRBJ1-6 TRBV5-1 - TGCGCCAGCACCTTAGCCGGCAGTAGTAATTCACCCCTCCACTTT CASTLAGSSNSPLHF
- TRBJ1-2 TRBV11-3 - TGTGCCAGCAGCGCCGGGACCGCTGAGTCCTATGGCTACACCTTC CASSAGTAESYGYTF
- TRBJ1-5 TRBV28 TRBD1 TGTGCCAGCAGTTTTCAGGGGACAGGCGGCGGTCAGCCCCAGCATTTT CASSFQGTGGGQPQHF
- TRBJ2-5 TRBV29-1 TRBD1 TGCAGCCTGACACAGACAGGGGGCGAGACCCAGTACTTC CSLTQTGGETQYF
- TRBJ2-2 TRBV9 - TGTGCCAGCAGCGCCCCTCCTCCCGGACAGACGGGTAGGGGAACCGGGGAGCTGTTTTTT CASSAPPPGQTGRGTGELFF
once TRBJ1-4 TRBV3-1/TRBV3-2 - TGTGCCAGCAGCCAATTTCGACAAGCTAATGAAAAACTGTTTTTT CASSQFRQANEKLFF
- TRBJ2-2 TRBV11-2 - TGTGCCAGCAGCCATTGGGACGGAGAAAACACCGGGGAGCTGTTTTTT CASSHWDGENTGELFF
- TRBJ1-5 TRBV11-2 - TGTGCCAGCAGCTCAGGACGGGACGCCCGCAATCAGCCCCAGCATTTT CASSSGRDARNQPQHF
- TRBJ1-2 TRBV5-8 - TGTGCCAGCAGCCGGGACCACGCTAACTATGGCTACACCTTC CASSRDHANYGYTF
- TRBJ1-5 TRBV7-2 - TGTGCCAGCAGCCCCTGGGCTACCGGCAATCAGCCCCAGCATTTT CASSPWATGNQPQHF
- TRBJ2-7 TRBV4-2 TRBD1 TGTGCCAGCAGCCAGAGGACAGGGGCCGGGTACGAGCAGTACTTC CASSQRTGAGYEQYF
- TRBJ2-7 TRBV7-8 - TGTGCCAGCAGCTTATTCGCCCGCTCCTACGAGCAGTACTTC CASSLFARSYEQYF
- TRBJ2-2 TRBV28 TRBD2 TGTGCCAGCAGTTTACTAGCGGGGGCGAACACCGGGGAGCTGTTTTTT CASSLLAGANTGELFF
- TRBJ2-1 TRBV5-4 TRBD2 TGTGCCAGCAGCTTTAGCGGGGGGGCTGAGGAGCAGTTCTTC CASSFSGGAEEQFF
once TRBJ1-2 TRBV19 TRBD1 TGTGCCAGTAGCCCGACAGGGCCGCTGAACTATGGCTACACCTTC CASSPTGPLNYGYTF
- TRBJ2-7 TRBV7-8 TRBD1 TGTGCCAGCAGCTTCCGAAACTGGACAGGGGTTACCTACGAGCAGTACTTC CASSFRNWTGVTYEQYF
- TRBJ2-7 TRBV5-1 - TGCGCCAGCAGCTACGGGTACGAGCAGTACTTC CASSYGYEQYF
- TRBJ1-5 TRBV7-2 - TGTGCCAGCAGCTTAGCGATCCCAGGGGTACCCCCTCAGCCCCAGCATTTT CASSLAIPGVPPQPQHF
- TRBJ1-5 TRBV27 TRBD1 TGTGCCAGCAGCTTGGTAGGGGGCGTTCAGCCCCAGCATTTT CASSLVGGVQPQHF
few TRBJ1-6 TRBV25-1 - TGTGCCAGCACTACGGGAGGTTCGAGGAATTCACCCCTCCACTTT CASTTGGSRNSPLHF
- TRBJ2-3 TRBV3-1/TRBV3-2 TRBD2 TGTGCCAGCAGCCCAGAGCATAGCGGGGGAAAGGGTACGCAGTATTTT CASSPEHSGGKGTQYF
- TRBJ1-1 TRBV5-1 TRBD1 TGCGCCAGCAGCTTACCGATAAAGGCAGGGGGCGAGGTTAACACTGAAGCTTTCTTT CASSLPIKAGGEVNTEAFF
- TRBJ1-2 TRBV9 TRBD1 TGTGCCAGCAGCAACCATGGAGGGGGCGAAGGCTATGGCTACACCTTC CASSNHGGGEGYGYTF
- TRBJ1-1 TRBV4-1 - TGCGCCAGCAGCCAAGATCGCTTTGGGGGCTACCGAAACACTGAAGCTTTCTTT CASSQDRFGGYRNTEAFF
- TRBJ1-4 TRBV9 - TGTGCCAGCAGCGTAGTGGGGGATAGCGAAAAACTGTTTTTT CASSVVGDSEKLFF
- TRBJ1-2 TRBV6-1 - TGTGCCAGCAGTGATTTCATCTTCGGGTATGGCTACACCTTC CASSDFIFGYGYTF
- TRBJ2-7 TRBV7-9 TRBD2 TGTGCCAGCGAAGGGTTGGGGTGGGGACTAGAGTACGAGCAGTACTTC CASEGLGWGLEYEQYF
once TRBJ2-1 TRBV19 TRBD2 TGTGCCAGTAGTCTAGCGGGGGGCAAAACCAGTGACTCCTACAATGAGCAGTTCTTC CASSLAGGKTSDSYNEQFF
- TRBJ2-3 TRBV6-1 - TGTGCCAGCAGTGACGTGTTGCGGTTTTCAGATACGCAGTATTTT CASSDVLRFSDTQYF
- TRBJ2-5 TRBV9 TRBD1 TGTGCCAGCAGCGCCCGGACAGGGAGCGAGACCCAGTACTTC CASSARTGSETQYF
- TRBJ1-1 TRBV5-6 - TGTGCCAGCAGCTTGTGGTCAAGGGGGAGTTACGCTTTCTTT CASSLWSRGSYAFF
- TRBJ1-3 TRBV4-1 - TGCGCCAGCAGCCAAGAAAGGGACCCCTCTGGAAACACCATATATTTT CASSQERDPSGNTIYF
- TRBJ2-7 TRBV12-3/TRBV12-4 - TGTGCCAGCAGTGCTTTCGACTACGAGCAGTACTTC CASSAFDYEQYF
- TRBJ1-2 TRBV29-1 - TGCAGCGTACGACAGGATAACTATGGCTACACCTTC CSVRQDNYGYTF
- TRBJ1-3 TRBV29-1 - TGCAGCGTTGAGGGCCCAGCTGGAAACACCATATATTTT CSVEGPAGNTIYF
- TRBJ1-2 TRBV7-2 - TGTGCCAGCAGCTTAAGGGGGGCAGGGGCCCAATCCTCCTATGGCTACACCTTC CASSLRGAGAQSSYGYTF
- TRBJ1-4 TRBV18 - TGTGCCAGCTCACCTGGTGAAAAACTGTTTTTT CASSPGEKLFF
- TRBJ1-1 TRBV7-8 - TGTGCCAGCAGCTTATTGGCGGGGGGGACTGAAGCTTTCTTT CASSLLAGGTEAFF
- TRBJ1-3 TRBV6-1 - TGTGCCAGCAGTGAAGCATTTCTAGGGGGTTCTGGAAACACCATATATTTT CASSEAFLGGSGNTIYF
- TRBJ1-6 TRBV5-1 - TGCGCCAGCAGCTTGAATGCAGGGGCCAATTCACCCCTCCACTTT CASSLNAGANSPLHF
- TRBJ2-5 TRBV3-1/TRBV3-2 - TGTGCCAGCAGCCCAGACTTGGAAGAGACCCAGTACTTC CASSPDLEETQYF
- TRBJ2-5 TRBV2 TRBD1 TGTGCCAGCGGCGGGACAGGTTTCCCCCAAGAGACCCAGTACTTC CASGGTGFPQETQYF
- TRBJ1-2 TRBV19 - TGTGCCAGTAGCCCGGGAACTATTAACTATGGCTACACCTTC CASSPGTINYGYTF